The 21 T cell receptor beta chains presented below share a single source sample, sequenced in a study of blood T cell repertoires in COVID-19. Assay used: immunoSEQ multiplex PCR; TCRdb lists only in-frame clones, some missing. The data hold hundreds of thousands of clones, with 88% observed a single time. Sequenced material: peripheral blood. The receptors were sampled from a woman aged 70-85 years with COVID-19, enrolled during active disease.

This chain joins TRBV18 and TRBJ1-2, with no clear D. In germline, CDR1 is KGHSH, CDR2 LQKENI. V dropped 0 bases and J dropped 7 bases, with 6 bases sitting between them. There are 12 residues in the CDR3. The CDR3, as DNA: TGTGCCAGCTCACCACCTCCGGGTGGCTACACCTTC. It yields the protein CASSPPPGGYTF.

The CDR3 DNA is TGTGCCAGCAGCCCGGACAGGGGAGTATATAGCAATCAGCCCCAGCATTTT. This encodes CASSPDRGVYSNQPQHF. The chain is built from TRBV27 and TRBJ1-5, with 9 bases aligning to TRBD1. CDR3 length: 17 residues. Germline V gives CDR1 MNHEY, CDR2 SMNVEV (reference sequence). The V gene end was trimmed by 6 bases and the J gene end by 0 bases; junction bases not matched to a gene: 9.

This clone was recorded once. The chain uses TRBV5-1 and TRBJ1-5, with D hard to call. This CDR3 has 14 residues. Trimming shortened V by 5 bases and J by 3 bases, and 12 bases separated the two germline ends. The V gene's germline CDR1 is SGHRS and CDR2 YFSETQ. For the CDR3, the DNA is TGCGCCAGCAGTCCGGGAAATATCAATCAGCCCCAGCATTTT. Translated: CASSPGNINQPQHF.

V is TRBV9 and J is TRBJ1-4; 7 nucleotides align to TRBD1. J lost 3 bases, V lost 4 bases, and 9 bases had no gene match. CDR1 and CDR2 from the germline V gene are SGDLS and YYNGEE. The CDR3 covers 16 residues. In DNA, the CDR3 is TGTGCCAGCAGCTCGCGGCAGGGGGGACCTAATGAAAAACTGTTTTTT. Translation: CASSSRQGGPNEKLFF. Together with reference TRBV9 and TRBJ1-4, the CDR3 gives the full variable domain: DSGVTQTPKHLITATGQRVTLRCSPRSGDLSVYWYQQSLDQGLQFLIQYYNGEERAKGNILERFSAQQFPDLHSELNLSSLELGDSALYFCASSSRQGGPNEKLFFGSGTQLSVL.

The chain combines TRBV7-2 with TRBJ1-1; possible D gene TRBD1, 5 bases. The CDR3 contains 14 residues. V was trimmed by 1 base and J by 5 bases, leaving 11 bases between them. CDR1 is SGHTA and CDR2 is FQGNSA in the germline V gene. The CDR3 reads CASSLEGRVTEAFF. Here the CDR3 DNA reads TGTGCCAGCAGCTTAGAAGGCAGGGTAACTGAAGCTTTCTTT.

The CDR3 reads CASSTPTSGGDTQYF. The CDR3 DNA reads TGTGCCAGCAGCACACCCACTAGCGGGGGCGATACGCAGTATTTT. The chain couples TRBV7-3 to TRBJ2-3, with TRBD2 identical over 11 bases. The CDR3 runs 15 residues. With 5 bases clipped from V and 6 bases from J, the junction kept 7 bases outside the gene matches. Germline assignment: CDR1 SGHTA and CDR2 FQGTGA.

The chain links TRBV5-6 to TRBJ1-6, with D possibly being TRBD1 (6 bases). There are 14 residues in the CDR3. CDR1 is SGHDT and CDR2 is YYEEEE in the germline V gene. Trimming took off 1 base at V and 10 bases at J, with 12 bases between the two ends. This CDR3 is CASSLPGVPSPLHF. The CDR3 region has the DNA TGTGCCAGCAGCTTGCCAGGGGTACCCTCACCCCTCCACTTT.

The chain is built from TRBV10-1 and TRBJ2-3; 9 nucleotides match TRBD1. J gave up 2 bases and V 3 bases, and 3 bases lay outside the gene matches. Germline V gene sequence: CDR1 WNHNN, CDR2 SYGVQD (reference sequence). The CDR3 totals 15 residues. The CDR3 nucleotides are TGCGCCAGCAGTGATACAGGGGGCTTCACAGATACGCAGTATTTT. Protein: CASSDTGGFTDTQYF.

This clone was counted once. V usage is TRBV5-1 and J usage is TRBJ1-2; D unresolved. The CDR3 totals 13 residues. The germline V and J ends were trimmed by 2 bases and 7 bases, with 12 bases remaining between them. Per germline, CDR1 SGHRS and CDR2 YFSETQ. In DNA form, the CDR3 reads TGCGCCAGCAGCTTAGAGAGGGCGGGTGGCTACACCTTC. Translating gives CASSLERAGGYTF.

The chain couples TRBV6-6 to TRBJ1-1, with TRBD1 identical over 7 bases. There are 13 residues in the CDR3. The V and J ends lost 10 bases and 2 bases, in that order; junction bases with no gene match: 7. Germline assignment: CDR1 MNHNY and CDR2 SVGAGI (reference sequence). The CDR3 reads CATHDRANTEAFF. DNA for the CDR3: TGTGCCACTCATGACAGGGCAAACACTGAAGCTTTCTTT.

The chain is built from TRBV28 and TRBJ1-4, with a possible D match to TRBD1 (6 bases). Germline V gene data show CDR1 as MDHEN and CDR2 as SYDVKM. Trimming removed 9 bases at V and 8 bases at J, with 19 bases between. The CDR3 covers 14 residues. CDR3 residues: CASYTGSQGEKLFF. In DNA form, the CDR3 reads TGTGCCAGTTATACAGGGTCCCAGGGAGAAAAACTGTTTTTT.

The CDR3 DNA sequence: TGTGCCAGCAGCCAAGAACTAGCGGGGGGATTCGAGCAGTACTTC. Translating gives CASSQELAGGFEQYF. This chain links TRBV4-2 with TRBJ2-7, with 12 bases matching TRBD2. The CDR3 is made up of 15 amino acids. Germline V CDR1 and CDR2: LGHNA, YNFKEQ. The V gene end was trimmed by 0 bases and the J gene end by 6 bases; junction bases not matched to a gene: 3.

This clone was seen more than once but under ten times. The chain carries TRBV7-3 and TRBJ2-3; D is undetermined. The CDR3 consists of 14 residues. Germline V gives CDR1 SGHTA, CDR2 FQGTGA. With 0 bases removed from V and 5 bases from J, the gap between germline ends came to 9 bases. The CDR3 here is CASSLTGSLDTQYF. The CDR3 DNA sequence: TGTGCCAGCAGCTTAACCGGGTCGCTAGATACGCAGTATTTT.

This chain connects TRBV28 to TRBJ1-2, with 10 bases matching TRBD1. CDR1 is MDHEN and CDR2 is SYDVKM in the germline V gene. CDR3 length: 12 amino acids. After removal of 10 bases from V and 7 bases from J, the junction contained 6 bases not matched to a gene. In DNA, the CDR3 is TGTGCCATCCCGACAGGGGGCGGTGGCTACACCTTC. Encoded protein: CAIPTGGGGYTF.

The chain uses TRBV7-9 and TRBJ1-2, with D perhaps TRBD1 (6 bases). CDR1 is SEHNR and CDR2 is FQNEAQ in the germline V gene (reference sequence). V lost 6 bases and J lost 2, with 13 bases in between. CDR3 length: 14 amino acids. CDR3 sequence (DNA): TGTGCCAGCAGATACAGGGATCTGAACTATGGCTACACCTTC. Protein sequence: CASRYRDLNYGYTF. The full variable domain, completed using reference TRBV7-9 and TRBJ1-2, is DTGVSQNPRHKITKRGQNVTFRCDPISEHNRLYWYRQTLGQGPEFLTYFQNEAQLEKSRLLSDRFSAERPKGSFSTLEIQRTEQGDSAMYLCASRYRDLNYGYTFGSGTRLTVV.

This chain uses TRBV24-1 with TRBJ2-7, with D possibly being TRBD1 (6 bases). The CDR3 length is 14 residues. The germline gives CDR1 KGHDR, CDR2 SFDVKD. V was shortened by 4 bases and J by 2 bases, with 11 bases between the two germline ends. The CDR3 DNA reads as TGTGCCACCAGTGACAGGGGTAGGACCTACGAGCAGTACTTC. Translating it yields CATSDRGRTYEQYF.

V is TRBV30 and J is TRBJ1-5; D is unresolved. Between the trimmed V and J ends, which lost 0 bases and 2 bases, there was a span of 11 bases. This CDR3 has 15 amino acids. Looked up from germline, CDR1 is GTSNPN and CDR2 is SVGIG (reference sequence). Here the CDR3 DNA reads TGTGCCTGGAGTGTACCCGGGATAGGCAATCAGCCCCAGCATTTT. Translated: CAWSVPGIGNQPQHF.

The chain joins TRBV7-9 to TRBJ2-5; 7 positions agree with TRBD2. The trim removed 7 bases at V and 2 bases at J, leaving 7 bases unmatched. Germline V gene sequence: CDR1 SEHNR, CDR2 FQNEAQ (reference sequence). The CDR3 runs to 14 residues. DNA of the CDR3: TGTGCCAGCACCTGGGGGAGGGAACAAGAGACCCAGTACTTC. Translating gives CASTWGREQETQYF.

The rearrangement links TRBV18 to TRBJ1-1; 11 nucleotides agree with TRBD1. Trimming took 4 bases from V and 4 from J; bases not matched to a gene: 5. The CDR3 consists of 15 residues. Germline V gives CDR1 KGHSH, CDR2 LQKENI. The DNA for the CDR3 is TGTGCCAGCTCACTGGACAGGGGGCCGGGCACTGAAGCTTTCTTT. It specifies CASSLDRGPGTEAFF.

V and J are TRBV28 and TRBJ1-5; a possible D gene is TRBD1 (6 bases). V lost 5 bases and J 3 bases, leaving 14 bases between the germline ends. Germline V lookup: CDR1 MDHEN, CDR2 SYDVKM. The CDR3 contains 15 residues. The CDR3 DNA is TGTGCCAGCAGTCTCCTCCGGGGGGCCAATCAGCCCCAGCATTTT. This sequence encodes CASSLLRGANQPQHF.

This chain uses TRBV13 with TRBJ2-7, with a tentative D call TRBD1 (6 bases). The germline CDR1 and CDR2 sequences are PRHDT and FYEKMQ (reference sequence). The CDR3 is 14 amino acids. V lost 5 bases and J 3 bases, leaving 14 bases between the germline ends. As DNA, the CDR3 is TGTGCCAGCAGCCAACAGGGAGCGGACTACGAGCAGTACTTC. Protein product: CASSQQGADYEQYF.